The TCR beta chain under discussion was sequenced for a study of blood T cell repertoires in COVID-19. Overall study context: Whether acute or convalescent, the COVID-19 samples came from the United States, Italy and Spain.

Source study methods: Reference gene primer amplification gave estimated nucleated cell counts. TCRdb's copy holds only in-frame clones and misses some; the assay was immunoSEQ multiplex PCR. The DNA gave D and trimming, while V, J and clone size come from that table. Here the sample spans about 310,000 clones, around 87% being singletons. Trimming pared 1 base from V and 6 bases from J, leaving 12 bases between. Per the germline V gene, CDR1 is MDHEN and CDR2 is SYDVKM. The CDR3 contains 14 residues. The clonotype comes from a man between 45 and 60 years old with active or convalescent COVID-19. The sample was peripheral blood. V and J are TRBV28 and TRBJ1-2; no firm D call. The CDR3 loop is CASSLSRSYDGYTF. CDR3 coding DNA: TGTGCCAGCAGTTTATCCCGCAGTTACGATGGCTACACCTTC.